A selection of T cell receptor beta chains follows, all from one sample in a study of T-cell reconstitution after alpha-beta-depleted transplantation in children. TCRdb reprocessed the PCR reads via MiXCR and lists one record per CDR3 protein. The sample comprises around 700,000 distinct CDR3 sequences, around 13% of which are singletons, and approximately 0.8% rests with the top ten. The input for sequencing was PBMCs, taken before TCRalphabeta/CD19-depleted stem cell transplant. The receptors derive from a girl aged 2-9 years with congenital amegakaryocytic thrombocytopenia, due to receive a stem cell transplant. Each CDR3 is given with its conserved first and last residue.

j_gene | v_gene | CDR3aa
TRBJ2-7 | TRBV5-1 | CASSRPGTYREQYF
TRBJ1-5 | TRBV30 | CAWSRSGSNQPQHF
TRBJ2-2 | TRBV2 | CASKDSSGVNTGELFF
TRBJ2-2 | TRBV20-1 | CSARDLAGGTGELFF
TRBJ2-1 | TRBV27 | CASSFNLVYEQFF
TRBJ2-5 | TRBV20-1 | CSARGLEETQYF
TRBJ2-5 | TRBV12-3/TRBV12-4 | CASSLFRGPETQYF
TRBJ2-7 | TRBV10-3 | CAISASTSGSGYEQYF
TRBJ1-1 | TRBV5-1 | CASSLAERPPEAFF
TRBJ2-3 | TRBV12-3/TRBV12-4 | CASRPEAGRFTDTQYF
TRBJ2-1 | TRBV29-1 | CSVEDGASGDNEQFF
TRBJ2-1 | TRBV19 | CASSPGAGDSSYNEQFF
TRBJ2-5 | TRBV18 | CASSPPRTGGETQYF
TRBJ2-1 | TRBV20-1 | CSARVVRNEQFF
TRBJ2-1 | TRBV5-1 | CASLSRAGEQFF
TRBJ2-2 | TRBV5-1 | CASSLEVLGTGELFF
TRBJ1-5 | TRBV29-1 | CSAKDANQPQHF
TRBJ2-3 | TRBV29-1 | CSGRQWGTDTQYF
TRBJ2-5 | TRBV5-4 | CASSFVPGQGETQYF
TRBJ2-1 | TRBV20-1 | CSSPVQTEGQFF
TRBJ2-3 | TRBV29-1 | CSVAWSGADTQYF
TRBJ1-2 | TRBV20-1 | CSARAPWTGDGYTF
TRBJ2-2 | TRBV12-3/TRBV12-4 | CASSPPGLAGVTGTGELFF
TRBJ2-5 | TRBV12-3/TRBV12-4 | CASSLARARETQYF
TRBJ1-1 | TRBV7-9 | CASSVRSLSRRNTEAFF
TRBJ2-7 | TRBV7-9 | CASRPTSTSYEQYF
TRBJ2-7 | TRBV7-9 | CASSSKNEQYF
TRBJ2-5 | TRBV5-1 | CASSLRSTQETQYF
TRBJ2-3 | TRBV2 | CASSGASPPTDTQYF
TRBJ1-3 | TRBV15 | CATRGARGRHGNTIYF
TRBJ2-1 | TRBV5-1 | CASSLLSQETYNEQFF
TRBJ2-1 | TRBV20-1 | CSARREDYNEQFF
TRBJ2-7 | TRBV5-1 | CASKTSGSTYSYEQYF
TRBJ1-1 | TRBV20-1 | CSVGGGTPTEAFF
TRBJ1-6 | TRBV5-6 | CASSLAQRGDRSPLHF